A selection of T cell receptor beta chains follows, all from one sample in a study of tumor-infiltrating lymphocytes in primary liver carcinoma. TCRdb itself ran the multiplex PCR reads through MiXCR, one entry per CDR3 protein. The sample yields some 320,000 distinct CDR3 sequences, approximately 65% seen once. The sequenced sample was peripheral blood. All receptors come from a middle-aged man with primary liver carcinoma and hepatitis B virus infection. Both conserved end residues are part of each CDR3. Fields, in order: J gene, V gene, clone size, D gene, CDR3 DNA, CDR3 protein. A D gene is named only where the DNA matches it firmly. Clone size is shown for a subset of rows, as once, few, many or a class of expanded clone.

TRBJ1-1,TRBV4-1,.,.,TGCGCCAGCAGCCAAGAAAGGAGGCGGATGAACACTGAAGCTTTCTTT,CASSQERRRMNTEAFF
TRBJ2-1,TRBV5-1,.,TRBD1,TGCGCCAGCAGCTTTCCCAGAGGGGGCTGCAATGAGCAGTTCTTC,CASSFPRGGCNEQFF
TRBJ2-2,TRBV6-2/TRBV6-3,few,.,TGTGCCAGCAGTAGGACGGACACCGGGGAGCTGTTTTTT,CASSRTDTGELFF
TRBJ2-5,TRBV6-1,.,TRBD2,TGTGGCAGCAGTGAGGGACTAGCGGGAGGGTCCCTACGGAGACCCCAGTACTTC,CGSSEGLAGGSLRRPQYF
TRBJ1-5,TRBV6-2/TRBV6-3,many,.,TGTGCCAGCAACAAATTAGCAGGATCCAATCAGCCCCAGCATTTT,CASNKLAGSNQPQHF
TRBJ1-4,TRBV29-1,.,.,TGCAGCGTGGGTACAGGGAGGGAGGGAAAACTGTTTTTT,CSVGTGREGKLFF
TRBJ1-1,TRBV11-2,.,TRBD1,TGTGCCAGCAACTACGGACAGGGGTACACAGAAGCTTTCTTT,CASNYGQGYTEAFF
TRBJ2-3,TRBV6-1,.,.,TGTGCCAGCACAAGGGGCGGATTCTCCTCACTGTCCTTCACAGATACGCAGTATTTT,CASTRGGFSSLSFTDTQYF
TRBJ2-1,TRBV29-1,many,.,TGCAGCGTTTTCCCTGCTTACAATGAGCAGTTCTTC,CSVFPAYNEQFF
TRBJ2-1,TRBV29-1,.,.,TGCAGCCTTGTCCCACTAGTGAGATTGGGGAATGAGCAGTTCTTC,CSLVPLVRLGNEQFF
TRBJ2-1,TRBV5-4,few,TRBD1,TGTGCCAGCAGCCTTCGGACAGGGCCCAATGAGCAGTTCTTC,CASSLRTGPNEQFF
TRBJ1-3,TRBV6-1,many,.,TGTGCCAGCGGCGACAGGAGCTCTGGAAACACCATATATTTT,CASGDRSSGNTIYF
TRBJ2-6,TRBV12-3/TRBV12-4,.,.,TGTGCCAACACCATCCCTGGGGCCAACGTCCTGACTTTC,CANTIPGANVLTF
TRBJ1-1,TRBV5-4,.,.,TGTGCCAGCAGCTTGAGTTTGAACACTGAAGCTTCCTTT,CASSLSLNTEASF
TRBJ1-1,TRBV5-5,few,TRBD1,TGTGCCAGCAGACCCGGACAGGGTGAAGCTTTCTTT,CASRPGQGEAFF
TRBJ2-1,TRBV12-3/TRBV12-4,.,.,TGTGCCAGCAGCTTCAGGGGTAAGAATGAGCAGTTCTTC,CASSFRGKNEQFF
TRBJ2-2,TRBV11-2,.,TRBD2,TGTGCCAGCAGCTTAGTGGCGCTAGCGGGAATCGGGGAGCTGTTTTTT,CASSLVALAGIGELFF
TRBJ2-1,TRBV5-4,.,TRBD2,TGTGCCAACAGCTTGGGTGGTCCGGGGAGGGTTAACGATGAGCAGTTCTTC,CANSLGGPGRVNDEQFF
TRBJ2-3,TRBV6-2/TRBV6-3,many,.,TGTGCCAGCAGCCTACTGCCGGGGGATACGCAGTATTTT,CASSLLPGDTQYF
TRBJ2-1,TRBV11-3,.,.,TGTGCCAGCAGCTTGATGAGTTACAATGAGCGGTTCTTC,CASSLMSYNERFF
TRBJ1-1,TRBV5-6,few,.,TGTGCCAGCAGCTACACCGGCGTGGGCACTGAAGCTTTCTTT,CASSYTGVGTEAFF
TRBJ1-1,TRBV11-2,once,TRBD1,TGTGCCAGCTCCAGGGGGATGGACACTGAAGCTTCCTTT,CASSRGMDTEASF
TRBJ2-3,TRBV4-3,many,TRBD1,TGCGCCAGCAGCCAAGGGGGACAGGGACCAGATACGCAGTATTTT,CASSQGGQGPDTQYF
TRBJ2-4,TRBV6-2/TRBV6-3,many,.,TGTGCCAGCAGCCTCCCAGGGAGTTTGAGGGATAAAAACATTCAGTACTTC,CASSLPGSLRDKNIQYF
TRBJ1-5,TRBV29-1,once,.,.,CSVGLGNGQPQHF
TRBJ1-5,TRBV5-1,.,.,TGCACCAGCAGCTTTGGCGGTTTGGGTCAGCCCCAGCATTTT,CTSSFGGLGQPQHF
TRBJ2-6,TRBV5-1,.,.,TGCGCCAGCAGCTTGGTAAACAGGGCTGGGGCCAACGTCCTGACTTTC,CASSLVNRAGANVLTF
TRBJ2-3,TRBV5-1,.,TRBD2,TGCGCCGGCCTCGAAGGTGCGGGAGGGCCCTCAGATACGCAGTATTTT,CAGLEGAGGPSDTQYF
TRBJ2-7,TRBV29-1,.,TRBD1,TGCAGAGTCCCAGACAGGGTGGACCAGGTTGAGCAGTATTTC,CRVPDRVDQVEQYF
TRBJ2-3,TRBV11-2,.,TRBD1,TGTGCCAGCAGCTCCGGATCACAGGGGACCGATACGCGGTATTTT,CASSSGSQGTDTRYF
TRBJ2-7,TRBV7-9,.,.,TGTGCCAGCAGCCCAAAAAGACAGAGCCCAACCTACGAGCAGTACTTC,CASSPKRQSPTYEQYF
TRBJ2-7,TRBV4-1,once,.,TGCGCCAGCAGCCAAGTATTACCAGGCGACGAGCAGTGCTTC,CASSQVLPGDEQCF
TRBJ2-4,TRBV6-2/TRBV6-3,many,.,TGTGCCGTATCAACCGGGACGGATCCGACTCTAGCCAAAAACATTCAGTACTTC,CAVSTGTDPTLAKNIQYF
TRBJ2-7,TRBV11-2,.,.,TGTGCAAACAGCTTAGATCGAGACGAGCAGTACTTC,CANSLDRDEQYF
TRBJ2-2,TRBV6-1,.,.,TGTGCCAGCAGAGGTGGGGGGTCTCTCCTCGTGGAGCTGTTTTTT,CASRGGGSLLVELFF
TRBJ1-4,TRBV28,.,.,TGTGCCAGCAGTTTATTGGTCATGCAGGGAAATGAAAAACTGTTTTTT,CASSLLVMQGNEKLFF
TRBJ2-3,TRBV28,.,TRBD1,TGTGCCACAGAAGACAGGGGTCTAGAGGATACGCAGTATTTT,CATEDRGLEDTQYF
TRBJ1-1,TRBV4-2,many,.,TGTGCCAGCAGCCAAGCAGGGGACGCTTTCTTT,CASSQAGDAFF
TRBJ2-1,TRBV6-5,.,TRBD2,TGTGCCAGCAGTCGACTAGCGGATTACAATGAGCAGTTCTTC,CASSRLADYNEQFF
TRBJ2-1,TRBV11-3,.,.,TGTGTCAGCAGCTTAGGGGACGGGAGCGGGCCCAATGACCAGTTCTTC,CVSSLGDGSGPNDQFF
TRBJ2-1,TRBV29-1,.,TRBD2,TGCTGCGTCCCTAGCGGGAGTCTTGGGCAGTTCTTC,CCVPSGSLGQFF
TRBJ1-1,TRBV29-1,many,.,TGCAGCGTTGGCAGGGTAGACACTGAAGCTTTCTTT,CSVGRVDTEAFF